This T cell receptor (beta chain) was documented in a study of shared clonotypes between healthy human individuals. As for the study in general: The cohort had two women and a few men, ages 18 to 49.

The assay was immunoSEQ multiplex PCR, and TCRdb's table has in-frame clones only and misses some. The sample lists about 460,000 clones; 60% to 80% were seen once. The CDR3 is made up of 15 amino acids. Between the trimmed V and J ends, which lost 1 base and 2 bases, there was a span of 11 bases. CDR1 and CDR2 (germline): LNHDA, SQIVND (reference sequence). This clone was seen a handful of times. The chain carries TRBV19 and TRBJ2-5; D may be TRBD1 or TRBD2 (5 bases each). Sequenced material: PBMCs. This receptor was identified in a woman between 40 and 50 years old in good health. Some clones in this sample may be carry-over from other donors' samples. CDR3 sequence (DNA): TGTGCCAGTAGTATAGGGGGGACCCCACAAGAGACCCAGTACTTC. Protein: CASSIGGTPQETQYF.